These 10 T cell receptor beta chains were all obtained from the same sample, sequenced in a study of cytomegalovirus exposure and HLA in healthy donors. 60 Vbeta and 13 Jbeta primers were used in PCR. Assay used: immunoSEQ multiplex PCR; TCRdb lists only in-frame clones, some missing. The sample has about 140,000 clones, 80% seen once. Material: PBMCs. These receptors all stem from a man aged 45-60 years in good health and CMV-seronegative.

The CDR3 nucleotides read TGTGCCAGCAGCGTAGTTCGTAACAGGGGAAGAGGGATGAACACTGAAGCTTTCTTT. It encodes CASSVVRNRGRGMNTEAFF. The J gene is TRBJ1-1, the V gene TRBV9; 7 nucleotides match TRBD1. Germline V gives CDR1 SGDLS, CDR2 YYNGEE. The CDR3 runs to 19 residues. The ends lost 0 bases at V and 0 bases at J; junction bases unmatched: 14.

This rearrangement joins TRBV19 to TRBJ2-1; no firm D call. V shed 1 base and J shed 5 bases, with 9 bases lying between them. Germline assignment: CDR1 LNHDA and CDR2 SQIVND (reference sequence). The CDR3 extends over 14 amino acids. The CDR3 loop reads CASSIGPGNNEQFF. CDR3 coding DNA: TGTGCCAGTAGTATAGGTCCAGGAAACAATGAGCAGTTCTTC.

The V gene is TRBV7-9, the J gene TRBJ2-7, with 9 bases lining up with TRBD1. This CDR3 has 13 amino acids. With 5 bases clipped from V and 6 bases from J, the junction kept 5 bases outside the gene matches. From germline, CDR1 is SEHNR and CDR2 FQNEAQ (reference sequence). The chain's CDR3 is CASSTGTGTEQYF. Written as DNA, the CDR3 is TGTGCCAGCAGCACCGGGACAGGGACCGAGCAGTACTTC.

Only a few counts were recorded for this clone. The chain uses TRBV4-1 and TRBJ2-5, with 12 bases lining up with TRBD2. In germline, CDR1 is MGHRA, CDR2 YSYEKL. The CDR3 is 18 amino acids. V gave up 3 bases and J gave up 7 bases; unmatched junction bases: 15. The CDR3 loop reads CASSHASGRAGGELTQYF. The CDR3 DNA follows: TGCGCCAGCAGCCACGCTAGCGGGAGGGCGGGGGGTGAGTTGACCCAGTACTTC.

The V gene is TRBV28, the J gene TRBJ2-3; 13 positions match TRBD2. The CDR3 sequence is 15 residues long. J was trimmed by 8 bases and V by 5 bases; bases with no gene match: 7. Per germline, CDR1 MDHEN and CDR2 SYDVKM. The CDR3 here is CASSLRTSGGITQYF. Written as DNA, the CDR3 is TGTGCCAGCAGTCTAAGGACTAGCGGGGGAATTACGCAGTATTTT.

V gene TRBV11-3 combines with J gene TRBJ2-7; 7 nucleotides align to TRBD2. J gave up 6 bases and V 5 bases, and 7 bases lay outside the gene matches. The CDR3 has 13 amino acids. Germline V lookup: CDR1 SGHNT, CDR2 YENEEA. The CDR3 loop reads CASSPGTMGEQYF. DNA of the CDR3: TGTGCCAGCAGCCCCGGGACTATGGGCGAGCAGTACTTC.

V usage is TRBV18 and J usage is TRBJ1-5; tentative D call: TRBD1 (5 bases). The germline V gene encodes CDR1 KGHSH and CDR2 LQKENI. The CDR3 extends over 16 amino acids. V was shortened by 0 bases and J by 7 bases, with 16 bases between the two germline ends. The CDR3 here is CASSPPTAKGVQPQHF. The CDR3 coding sequence is TGTGCCAGCTCACCACCGACAGCAAAAGGAGTGCAGCCCCAGCATTTT.

The chain uses TRBV5-1 and TRBJ1-2, with D possibly being TRBD1 (5 bases). CDR1 is SGHRS and CDR2 is YFSETQ in the germline V gene. The CDR3 sequence is 14 residues long. V was cut by 0 bases and J by 3 bases, with 9 bases left in between. CDR3 region: CASSLEARDYGYTF. Written as DNA, the CDR3 is TGCGCCAGCAGCTTGGAAGCCAGGGACTATGGCTACACCTTC.

The rearrangement uses TRBV27 and TRBJ2-4; the match to TRBD2 covers 7 bases. Trimming cost V 4 bases and J 4 bases; bases outside gene matches: 10. From germline, CDR1 is MNHEY and CDR2 SMNVEV (reference sequence). The CDR3 extends over 16 amino acids. CDR3 residues: CASSSRGGFYKNIQYF. Here the CDR3 DNA reads TGTGCCAGCAGTTCCCGGGGAGGGTTTTATAAAAACATTCAGTACTTC.

Ten or more counts support this clone. This chain connects TRBV14 to TRBJ2-6; unclear D gene. This CDR3 contains 15 residues. CDR1 SGHDN and CDR2 FVKESK come from the germline V gene. V lost 4 bases to trimming and J lost 1 base, with 8 bases between them. CDR3 nucleotide sequence: TGTGCCAGCAGCCTCCGAGAATCTGGGGCCAACGTCCTGACTTTC. Amino acid sequence: CASSLRESGANVLTF.